The 9 T cell receptor beta chains below come from one sample, sequenced in a study of beta chain features in type 1 diabetes. Expressed TCRB transcripts were sequenced, since all the RNA that had been isolated was reverse transcribed. The protocol was immunoSEQ multiplex PCR, while the TCRdb copy is restricted to in-frame clones and leaves out a portion. The data contain about 40,000 clones, about half of them singletons. Material: central memory CD4+ T cells from blood. The source of these receptors is a woman between 18 and 30 years old in good health.

The chain employs TRBV29-1 and TRBJ2-3; D remains ambiguous. Trimming cost V 4 bases and J 3 bases, with 8 bases left between them. CDR3 length: 12 amino acids. CDR1 and CDR2 from the germline V gene are SQVTM and ANQGSEA. The CDR3 protein is CSVGDPTDTQYF. The CDR3 nucleotides are TGCAGCGTTGGAGACCCTACAGATACGCAGTATTTT.

The chain carries TRBV28 and TRBJ1-2; 7 bases align to TRBD1. The CDR3 has 14 residues. With V trimmed by 1 base and J by 11 bases, 10 bases remained unmatched. Germline values: CDR1 MDHEN, CDR2 SYDVKM. This CDR3 reads CASSLSHFSTGYTF. DNA of the CDR3: TGTGCCAGCAGTTTATCCCACTTCTCGACAGGGTACACCTTC.

The genes are TRBV9 and TRBJ2-2, with 7 nucleotides matching TRBD1. V was clipped by 3 bases and J by 5 bases; unmatched bases: 10. The CDR3 consists of 16 residues. Looked up from germline, CDR1 is SGDLS and CDR2 is YYNGEE. The CDR3 reads CASSARQGERTGELFF. The CDR3 nucleotides read TGTGCCAGCAGCGCGCGGCAGGGGGAAAGAACCGGGGAGCTGTTTTTT.

This clone appeared a few times. The V call is TRBV5-1, the J call TRBJ2-1, with D unclear. The CDR3 spans 12 residues. Trimming cost V 4 bases and J 7 bases, with 9 bases left between them. The V gene's germline CDR1 is SGHRS and CDR2 YFSETQ. CDR3 bases: TGCGCCAGCAGCCCCGTACGGAATGAGCAGTTCTTC. Translation gives CASSPVRNEQFF.

This clone came up once. V is TRBV2 and J is TRBJ1-1; TRBD1 might be the D (6 bases). The V end was cut by 6 bases, the J end by 5 bases, with 19 bases between. Germline loops: CDR1 SNHLY, CDR2 FYNNEI. The CDR3 runs 15 residues. The CDR3 bases are TGTGCCAGCAGGACCCTCCAGGGGCGTGGTACTGAAGCTTTCTTT. This sequence encodes CASRTLQGRGTEAFF.

V and J are TRBV19 and TRBJ2-3; D possibly corresponds to TRBD2 (7 bases). V was shortened by 4 bases and J by 2 bases, with 16 bases between the two germline ends. This CDR3 region has 16 residues. CDR1 LNHDA and CDR2 SQIVND come from the germline V gene (reference sequence). The CDR3 DNA reads TGTGCCAGTAGTACCTCATCCGGGGGGCCCACAGATACGCAGTATTTT. It translates to CASSTSSGGPTDTQYF. The variable domain in full, with the rest retrieved from reference TRBV19 and TRBJ2-3, is DGGITQSPKYLFRKEGQNVTLSCEQNLNHDAMYWYRQDPGQGLRLIYYSQIVNDFQKGDIAEGYSVSREKKESFPLTVTSAQKNPTAFYLCASSTSSGGPTDTQYFGPGTRLTVL.

This clone has only a few counts. This rearrangement joins TRBV7-9 to TRBJ1-2; 8 bases are a match to TRBD1. V shed 2 bases, J shed 6 bases, and the junction held 14 bases outside the gene matches. Germline V CDR1 and CDR2: SEHNR, FQNEAQ (reference sequence). This CDR3 is built from 17 residues. The CDR3 coding sequence is TGTGCCAGCAGCTTATACTCGGGGGGACAGGCCGGGGATGGCTACACCTTC. Its translation is CASSLYSGGQAGDGYTF.

The V call is TRBV18, the J call TRBJ2-1; no clear D. The CDR3 has 15 amino acids. V gave up 2 bases and J gave up 2 bases, with 10 bases separating them. Germline V lookup: CDR1 KGHSH, CDR2 LQKENI. CDR3 coding DNA: TGTGCCAGCTCACCATGGGCCAACCCCTACAATGAGCAGTTCTTC. Translating gives CASSPWANPYNEQFF.

This chain links TRBV7-2 with TRBJ1-2, with 8 positions matching TRBD1. Germline V CDR1 and CDR2: SGHTA, FQGNSA. The CDR3 consists of 16 residues. V trimming: 5 bases; J trimming: 5 bases; junction bases outside the gene matches: 13. CDR3 DNA sequence: TGTGCCAGCAGCGAGCCGGGACAGGCTCAGTTATATGGCTACACCTTC. Protein sequence: CASSEPGQAQLYGYTF.